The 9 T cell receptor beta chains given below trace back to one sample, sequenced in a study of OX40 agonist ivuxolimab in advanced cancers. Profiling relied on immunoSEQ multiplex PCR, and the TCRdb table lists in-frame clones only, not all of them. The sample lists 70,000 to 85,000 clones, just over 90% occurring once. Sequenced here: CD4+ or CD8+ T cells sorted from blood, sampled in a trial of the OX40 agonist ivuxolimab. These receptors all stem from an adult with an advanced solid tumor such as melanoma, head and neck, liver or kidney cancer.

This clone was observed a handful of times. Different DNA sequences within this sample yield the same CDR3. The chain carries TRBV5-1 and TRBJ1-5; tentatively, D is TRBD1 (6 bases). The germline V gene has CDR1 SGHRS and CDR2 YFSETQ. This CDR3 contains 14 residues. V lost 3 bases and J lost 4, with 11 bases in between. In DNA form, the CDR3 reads TGCGCCAGCAGCTCCGGACAGCCAAATCAGCCCCAGCATTTT. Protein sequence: CASSSGQPNQPQHF.

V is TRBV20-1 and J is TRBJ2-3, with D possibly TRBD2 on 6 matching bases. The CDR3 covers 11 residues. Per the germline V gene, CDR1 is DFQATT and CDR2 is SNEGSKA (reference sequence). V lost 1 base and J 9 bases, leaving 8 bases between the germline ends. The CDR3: CSARARETQYF. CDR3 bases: TGCAGTGCTAGAGCCCGGGAGACGCAGTATTTT.

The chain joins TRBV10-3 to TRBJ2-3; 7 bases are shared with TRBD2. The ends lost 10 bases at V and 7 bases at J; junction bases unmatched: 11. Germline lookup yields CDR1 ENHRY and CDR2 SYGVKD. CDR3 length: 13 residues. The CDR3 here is CATGLEGRNTQYF. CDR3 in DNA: TGTGCCACAGGACTAGAGGGAAGAAATACGCAGTATTTT.

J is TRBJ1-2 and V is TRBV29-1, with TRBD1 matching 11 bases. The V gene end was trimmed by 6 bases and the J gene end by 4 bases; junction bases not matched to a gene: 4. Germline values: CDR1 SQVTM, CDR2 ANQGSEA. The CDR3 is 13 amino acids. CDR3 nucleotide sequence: TGCAGCGTGAGGGACAGGGGGGTCTATGGCTACACCTTC. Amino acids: CSVRDRGVYGYTF.

DNA of the CDR3: TGTGCCAGCAGCCCATCAAACGGGGGGCGGTATTTT. It specifies CASSPSNGGRYF. J is TRBJ2-3 and V is TRBV7-6; tentatively, D is TRBD2 (7 bases). This CDR3 has 12 residues. Trimming took off 5 bases at V and 14 bases at J, with 17 bases between the two ends. In germline, CDR1 is SGHVS, CDR2 FNYEAQ.

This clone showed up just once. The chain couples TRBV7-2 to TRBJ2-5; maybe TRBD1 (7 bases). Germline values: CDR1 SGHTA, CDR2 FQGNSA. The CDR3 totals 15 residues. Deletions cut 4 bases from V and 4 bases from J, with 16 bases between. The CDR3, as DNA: TGTGCCAGCAGCTCCTATCGACAGGGAGGAGAGACCCAGTACTTC. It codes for CASSSYRQGGETQYF.

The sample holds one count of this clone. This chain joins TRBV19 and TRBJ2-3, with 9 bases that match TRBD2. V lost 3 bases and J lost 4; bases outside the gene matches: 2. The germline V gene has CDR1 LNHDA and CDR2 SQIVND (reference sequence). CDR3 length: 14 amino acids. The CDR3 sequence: CASSIGTSPDTQYF. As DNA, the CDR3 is TGTGCCAGTAGTATTGGGACTAGCCCAGATACGCAGTATTTT. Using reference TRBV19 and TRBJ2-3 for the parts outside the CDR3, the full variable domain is DGGITQSPKYLFRKEGQNVTLSCEQNLNHDAMYWYRQDPGQGLRLIYYSQIVNDFQKGDIAEGYSVSREKKESFPLTVTSAQKNPTAFYLCASSIGTSPDTQYFGPGTRLTVL.

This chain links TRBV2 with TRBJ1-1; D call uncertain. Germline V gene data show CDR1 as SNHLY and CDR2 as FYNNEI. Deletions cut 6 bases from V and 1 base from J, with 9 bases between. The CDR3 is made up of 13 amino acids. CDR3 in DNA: TGTGCCAGCAGGGCTGACTCGAACACTGAAGCTTTCTTT. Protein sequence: CASRADSNTEAFF.

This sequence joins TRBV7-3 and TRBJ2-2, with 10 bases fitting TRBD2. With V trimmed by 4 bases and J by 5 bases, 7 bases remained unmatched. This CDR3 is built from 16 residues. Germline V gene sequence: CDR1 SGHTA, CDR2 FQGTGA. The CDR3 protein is CASSSSSGSGTGELFF. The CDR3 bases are TGTGCCAGCAGCTCCTCTAGCGGGAGTGGTACCGGGGAGCTGTTTTTT.